This is a list of T cell receptor beta chains from one sample in a study of identical twins. One entry per CDR3 protein results from TCRdb running MiXCR on the 5' RACE reads. The sample consists of hundreds of thousands of distinct CDR3 sequences, roughly 9% of them appearing once. This sample was also put to use in a study of yellow fever vaccine responses in identical twins.

Specimen: CD8+ T cells sorted from blood. These receptors were obtained from a woman between 18 and 29 years old in good health. Both conserved end residues are part of each CDR3. A D gene is named only where the DNA matches it firmly. Size tells how often a clone was seen (once, few, many) or the class of an expanded clone, and some rows leave it out.

v_call	j_call	clone_size	d_call	cdr3_aa	cdr3_nt
TRBV20-1	TRBJ2-5	.	.	CSARGGIQETQYF	TGCAGTGCTCGAGGGGGGATTCAAGAGACCCAGTACTTC
TRBV3-1	TRBJ2-7	.	.	CASSQDDGAFRYEQYF	TGTGCCAGCAGCCAAGATGACGGAGCGTTTCGTTACGAGCAGTACTTC
TRBV4-2	TRBJ2-1	many	.	CASSHPLVDPGMEQFF	TGTGCCAGCAGCCACCCCCTAGTTGACCCGGGAATGGAGCAGTTCTTC
TRBV4-3	TRBJ2-7	many	TRBD1	CASSSDRESGHEQYF	TGCGCCAGCAGCTCAGACAGGGAGAGTGGTCACGAGCAGTACTTC
TRBV11-2	TRBJ2-7	many	.	CASSAGPNSYEQYF	TGTGCCAGCAGTGCGGGGCCCAACTCCTACGAGCAGTACTTC
TRBV2	TRBJ2-1	.	TRBD1	CASSEPGQGWYEQFF	TGTGCCAGCAGTGAGCCGGGACAGGGATGGTATGAGCAGTTCTTC
TRBV5-1	TRBJ2-7	once	.	CASSFNQVAYEQYF	TGCGCCAGCAGCTTTAATCAGGTCGCCTACGAGCAGTACTTC
TRBV5-1	TRBJ2-1	few	.	CASSLAAGEQFF	TGCGCCAGCAGTCTGGCGGCAGGAGAGCAGTTCTTC
TRBV4-1	TRBJ2-7	many	TRBD1	CASSPTGGLGEQYF	TGCGCCAGCAGCCCGACAGGGGGCTTGGGCGAGCAGTACTTC
TRBV20-1	TRBJ2-7	many	TRBD2	CSAREGPSSGSREQYF	TGCAGTGCTAGAGAGGGACCGTCGAGCGGGAGTCGGGAGCAGTACTTC
TRBV7-9	TRBJ2-3	.	.	CASSGGGPRTDTQYF	TGTGCCAGCAGCGGGGGGGGGCCTCGCACAGATACGCAGTATTTT
TRBV9	TRBJ2-7	many	.	CASSVAASGGYEQYF	TGTGCCAGCAGCGTAGCAGCTTCTGGGGGCTACGAGCAGTACTTC
TRBV27	TRBJ2-1	many	.	CASSFWGGNNEQFF	TGTGCCAGCAGTTTTTGGGGCGGGAACAATGAGCAGTTCTTC
TRBV4-1	TRBJ2-1	many	.	CASSQEPGENEQFF	TGCGCCAGCAGCCAAGAGCCAGGGGAGAATGAGCAGTTCTTC
TRBV7-6	TRBJ2-1	.	TRBD2	CASSLTTWGRGGHEQFF	TGTGCCAGCAGCTTAACAACCTGGGGCCGGGGGGGCCATGAGCAGTTCTTC
TRBV19	TRBJ2-7	few	.	CASSISRSYEQYF	TGTGCCAGTAGTATTTCCAGGTCCTACGAGCAGTACTTC
TRBV12-3/TRBV12-4	TRBJ2-7	many	.	CASRFREGVGYEQYF	TGTGCCAGCCGTTTTCGTGAGGGAGTCGGCTACGAGCAGTACTTC
TRBV7-2	TRBJ2-7	many	TRBD2	CASSTGTSGGIVDF	TGTGCCAGCAGCACCGGGACTAGCGGAGGTATTGTGGACTTC
TRBV2	TRBJ2-7	few	.	CASSPSRGFPYEQYF	TGTGCCAGCAGCCCCTCCCGGGGCTTCCCCTACGAGCAGTACTTC
TRBV28	TRBJ2-7	many	.	CASSLTLSSYEQYF	TGTGCCAGCAGTTTGACGCTGAGCTCCTACGAGCAGTACTTC
TRBV20-1	TRBJ2-5	few	TRBD1	CSAVTGGQETQYF	TGCAGTGCTGTTACAGGGGGCCAAGAGACCCAGTACTTC
TRBV20-1	TRBJ2-1	many	TRBD2	CSAVGPAGATYNEQFF	TGCAGTGCTGTAGGACCGGCGGGAGCGACCTACAATGAGCAGTTCTTC
TRBV14	TRBJ2-1	.	.	CASSQVRNEQFF	TGTGCCAGCAGCCAAGTTAGGAATGAGCAGTTCTTC
TRBV20-1	TRBJ2-7	.	.	CSARDRQSTGISSSYEQYF	TGCAGTGCTAGAGACCGCCAATCCACGGGAATATCTAGCTCCTACGAGCAGTACTTC
TRBV6-4	TRBJ2-2	many	.	CASSHTDRNTGELFF	TGTGCCAGCAGTCATACGGACAGGAACACCGGGGAGCTGTTTTTT
TRBV10-1	TRBJ2-7	.	TRBD2	CASSVQRGDYEQYF	TGCGCCAGCAGTGTGCAGCGGGGGGACTACGAGCAGTACTTC
TRBV10-2	TRBJ2-2	few	.	CASMGSEAGELFF	TGCGCCAGCATGGGTAGCGAGGCGGGGGAGCTGTTTTTT
TRBV29-1	TRBJ2-2	few	TRBD1	CSVEDRKSTNTGELFF	TGCAGCGTCGAGGACAGGAAGAGTACGAACACCGGGGAGCTGTTTTTT
TRBV9	TRBJ2-1	many	.	CASSSNRDRAGNEQFF	TGTGCCAGCAGCTCTAACCGGGACAGAGCGGGTAATGAGCAGTTCTTC
TRBV16	TRBJ2-7	.	.	CASGSYGASSYEQYF	TGTGCCAGCGGCTCGTACGGGGCAAGCTCCTACGAGCAGTACTTC
TRBV28	TRBJ2-1	few	.	CASSLTSSSLEQFF	TGTGCCAGCAGCCTAACTTCTAGCTCCCTAGAGCAGTTCTTC
TRBV20-1	TRBJ2-7	few	.	CSARDSDGAYEQYF	TGCAGTGCTAGAGATTCGGACGGAGCCTACGAGCAGTACTTC